Presented here are 16 T cell receptor beta chains from one specimen sequenced in a study of cytomegalovirus exposure and HLA in healthy donors. This PCR relied on a set of 60 Vbeta primers and 13 Jbeta primers. Measured with immunoSEQ multiplex PCR; TCRdb has only the in-frame clones, and not every one. The sample carries tens of thousands of clones, less than 80% recorded once. Input material: PBMCs. Every receptor here comes from a woman aged 45 to 65 in good health and CMV-seropositive.

This clone came up many times. The chain couples TRBV6-5 to TRBJ2-7; 11 bases match TRBD1. This CDR3 has 14 amino acids. With V trimmed by 4 bases and J by 6 bases, 5 bases remained unmatched. Germline V gene sequence: CDR1 MNHEY, CDR2 SVGAGI. Here the CDR3 reads CASSLLGTGGEQYF. The CDR3 coding sequence is TGTGCCAGCAGTTTACTCGGGACAGGGGGCGAGCAGTACTTC.

This chain uses TRBV19 with TRBJ1-5, with D possibly matching TRBD1 (6 bases). Trimming pared 6 bases from V and 5 bases from J, leaving 11 bases between. CDR1 LNHDA and CDR2 SQIVND come from the germline V gene (reference sequence). The CDR3 contains 13 residues. The CDR3 DNA follows: TGTGCCAGTAGGGACAGTGGCTATCAGCCCCAGCATTTT. Residues: CASRDSGYQPQHF. Combining the CDR3 with reference TRBV19 and TRBJ1-5 gives the whole variable domain DGGITQSPKYLFRKEGQNVTLSCEQNLNHDAMYWYRQDPGQGLRLIYYSQIVNDFQKGDIAEGYSVSREKKESFPLTVTSAQKNPTAFYLCASRDSGYQPQHFGDGTRLSIL.

The chain carries TRBV7-8 and TRBJ1-5; D might be TRBD1 (6 bases). V was clipped by 5 bases and J by 3 bases, with 11 bases between them. This CDR3 spans 14 amino acids. The germline CDR1 and CDR2 sequences are SGHVS and FQNEAQ. The CDR3 nucleotides are TGTGCCAGCAGCCCTACAGGGTTCAATCAGCCCCAGCATTTT. Its protein product is CASSPTGFNQPQHF.

The J gene is TRBJ2-2, the V gene TRBV30, with D possibly being TRBD2 (6 bases). This CDR3 region has 14 residues. Germline V gives CDR1 GTSNPN, CDR2 SVGIG (reference sequence). The V end was cut by 4 bases, the J end by 5 bases, with 14 bases between. CDR3 bases: TGTGCCTGGATGGCGGGGCCAGGGACCGGGGAGCTGTTTTTT. It yields the protein CAWMAGPGTGELFF. The variable domain in full, completed from reference TRBV30 and TRBJ2-2, reads SQTIHQWPATLVQPVGSPLSLECTVEGTSNPNLYWYRQAAGRGLQLLFYSVGIGQISSEVPQNLSASRPQDRQFILSSKKLLLSDSGFYLCAWMAGPGTGELFFGEGSRLTVL.

The rearrangement uses TRBV29-1 and TRBJ1-1, with D possibly TRBD1 on 5 matching bases. This CDR3 contains 12 residues. Germline V gene data show CDR1 as SQVTM and CDR2 as ANQGSEA. The V end was cut by 1 base, the J end by 12 bases, with 15 bases between. The CDR3 is CSVEGGALRTFF. As DNA, the CDR3 is TGCAGCGTTGAAGGCGGGGCGTTAAGGACTTTCTTT.

V is TRBV2 and J is TRBJ2-2; D is possibly TRBD1 (6 bases). Between the trimmed V and J ends, which lost 10 bases and 2 bases, there was a span of 17 bases. Germline loops: CDR1 SNHLY, CDR2 FYNNEI. The CDR3 is made up of 15 amino acids. The CDR3 DNA sequence: TGTGCCACCGGAGGAGAGGGACACAACACCGGGGAGCTGTTTTTT. Translated: CATGGEGHNTGELFF. The variable domain in full, completed from reference TRBV2 and TRBJ2-2, reads EPEVTQTPSHQVTQMGQEVILRCVPISNHLYFYWYRQILGQKVEFLVSFYNNEISEKSEIFDDQFSVERPDGSNFTLKIRSTKLEDSAMYFCATGGEGHNTGELFFGEGSRLTVL.

The chain employs TRBV9 and TRBJ2-7; 8 bases are a match to TRBD2. Trimming took 2 bases from V and 1 from J; bases not matched to a gene: 2. Germline V gene lookup returns CDR1 SGDLS and CDR2 YYNGEE. The CDR3 loop spans 14 amino acids. The CDR3, as DNA: TGTGCCAGCAGCGTTTCTAGCGGGTCCTACGAGCAGTACTTC. This translates into CASSVSSGSYEQYF.

The chain uses TRBV7-9 and TRBJ2-5, with 8 positions matching TRBD2. Losses at the gene ends were 2 bases for V and 3 bases for J; bases not matched to a gene: 5. Looked up from germline, CDR1 is SEHNR and CDR2 is FQNEAQ (reference sequence). The length of the CDR3 is 15 residues. CDR3 sequence: CASSLSGSLKETQYF. The CDR3 bases are TGTGCCAGCAGCTTAAGCGGGAGTTTAAAAGAGACCCAGTACTTC.

The gene calls are TRBV6-5 and TRBJ1-2; 10 bases map to TRBD1. V lost 6 bases, J lost 7 bases, and 8 bases stayed unmatched. This CDR3 region has 14 residues. Germline V lookup: CDR1 MNHEY, CDR2 SVGAGI. CDR3 sequence reads: CASSGTGDRGGYTF. The CDR3, as DNA: TGTGCCAGCAGCGGAACCGGGGACAGGGGTGGCTACACCTTC.

V gene TRBV7-2 combines with J gene TRBJ1-3; D ambiguous. Germline CDR1 reads SGHTA; CDR2 reads FQGNSA. Trimming stripped 4 bases from V and 2 bases from J, with 12 bases between. The CDR3 runs to 15 residues. The CDR3 sequence: CASSSVWGAGNTIYF. For the CDR3, the DNA is TGTGCCAGCAGCTCAGTGTGGGGAGCTGGAAACACCATATATTTT.

The count of this clone is one. The genes are TRBV6-6 and TRBJ2-1; perhaps TRBD2 as D (6 bases). The CDR3 is made up of 12 amino acids. Germline V CDR1 and CDR2: MNHNY, SVGAGI (reference sequence). Trimming took off 4 bases at V and 7 bases at J, with 8 bases between the two ends. CDR3 in amino acids: CASSSRGNEQFF. DNA for the CDR3: TGTGCCAGCAGTTCTCGGGGGAATGAGCAGTTCTTC.

The rearrangement links TRBV6-1 to TRBJ1-1, with unresolved D. This CDR3 comprises 12 residues. Germline values: CDR1 MNHNS, CDR2 SASEGT. Trimming left V 5 bases short and J 1 base short, with 5 bases between. CDR3 residues: CASSIKNTEAFF. The CDR3 bases are TGTGCCAGCAGTATAAAGAACACTGAAGCTTTCTTT.

The chain joins TRBV6-5 to TRBJ1-3; 8 bases line up with TRBD1. The germline CDR1 and CDR2 sequences are MNHEY and SVGAGI. With 0 bases clipped from V and 4 bases from J, the junction kept 2 bases outside the gene matches. The length of the CDR3 is 15 residues. CDR3 nucleotides: TGTGCCAGCAGTTACTCGTGGGACAGGGGAAACACCATATATTTT. Translated, it gives CASSYSWDRGNTIYF.

The sample holds one count of this clone. The chain carries TRBV19 and TRBJ2-6; 7 bases map to TRBD1. Germline CDR1 is LNHDA and CDR2 is SQIVND (reference sequence). V trimming: 10 bases; J trimming: 0 bases; junction bases outside the gene matches: 12. This CDR3 is 17 amino acids long. The CDR3: CATETGNRPSGANVLTF. CDR3 in DNA: TGTGCCACCGAGACAGGGAATCGACCCTCTGGGGCCAACGTCCTGACTTTC. Together with reference TRBV19 and TRBJ2-6, the CDR3 gives the full variable domain: DGGITQSPKYLFRKEGQNVTLSCEQNLNHDAMYWYRQDPGQGLRLIYYSQIVNDFQKGDIAEGYSVSREKKESFPLTVTSAQKNPTAFYLCATETGNRPSGANVLTFGAGSRLTVL.

The chain uses TRBV10-3 and TRBJ2-3; TRBD1 agrees at 9 bases. With V trimmed by 5 bases and J by 1 base, 13 bases remained unmatched. CDR1 ENHRY and CDR2 SYGVKD come from the germline V gene. The CDR3 has 18 amino acids. The CDR3 here is CAISRPGQGSSRTDTQYF. The CDR3 nucleotides are TGTGCCATCAGTAGACCCGGACAGGGGTCGTCTCGCACAGATACGCAGTATTTT.

The CDR3, as DNA: TGTCATAATTGGGGGGGCCCCTCCTACGAGCAGTACTTC. Translated, it gives CHNWGGPSYEQYF. The chain links TRBV7-5 to TRBJ2-7; the listed D gene, TRBD2, was not tested against the DNA. TRBV7-5 is tagged as a pseudogene. The CDR3 runs to 13 residues.